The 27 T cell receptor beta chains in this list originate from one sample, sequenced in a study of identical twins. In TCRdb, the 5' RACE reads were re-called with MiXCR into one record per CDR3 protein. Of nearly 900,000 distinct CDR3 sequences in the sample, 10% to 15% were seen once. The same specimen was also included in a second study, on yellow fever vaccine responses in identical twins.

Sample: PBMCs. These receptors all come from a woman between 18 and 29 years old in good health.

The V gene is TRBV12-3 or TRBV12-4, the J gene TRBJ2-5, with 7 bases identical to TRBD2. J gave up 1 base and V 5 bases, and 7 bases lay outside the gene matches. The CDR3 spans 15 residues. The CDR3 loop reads CASSPPGGSQETQYF. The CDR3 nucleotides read TGTGCCAGCAGTCCCCCCGGGGGGTCCCAAGAGACCCAGTACTTC.

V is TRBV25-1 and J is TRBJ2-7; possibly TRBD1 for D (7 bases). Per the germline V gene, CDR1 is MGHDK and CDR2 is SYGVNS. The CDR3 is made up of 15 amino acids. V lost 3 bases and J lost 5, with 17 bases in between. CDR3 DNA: TGTGCCAGCAGTGAGAGTAGACAGGGACTTAACGAGCAGTACTTC. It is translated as CASSESRQGLNEQYF.

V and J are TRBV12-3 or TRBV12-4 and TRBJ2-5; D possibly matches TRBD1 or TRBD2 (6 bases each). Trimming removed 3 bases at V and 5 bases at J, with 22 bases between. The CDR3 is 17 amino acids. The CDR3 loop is CASSLGLYGGQPETQYF. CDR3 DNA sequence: TGTGCCAGCAGTTTGGGCTTATACGGGGGACAACCGGAGACCCAGTACTTC.

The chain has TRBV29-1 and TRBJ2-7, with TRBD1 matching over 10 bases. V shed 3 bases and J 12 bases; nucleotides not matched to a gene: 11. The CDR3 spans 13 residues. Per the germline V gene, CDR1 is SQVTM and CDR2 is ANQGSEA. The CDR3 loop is CSVDEGQGYDLYF. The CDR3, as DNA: TGCAGCGTTGACGAGGGACAGGGGTACGATCTGTACTTC.

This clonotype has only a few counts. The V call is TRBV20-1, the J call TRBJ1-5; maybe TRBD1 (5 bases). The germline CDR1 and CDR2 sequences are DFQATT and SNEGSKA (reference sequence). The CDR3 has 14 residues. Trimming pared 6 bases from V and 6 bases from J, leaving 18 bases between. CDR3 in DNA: TGCAGTGCAGGGACCACAACGGGGGGTCAGCCCCAGCATTTT. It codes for CSAGTTTGGQPQHF.

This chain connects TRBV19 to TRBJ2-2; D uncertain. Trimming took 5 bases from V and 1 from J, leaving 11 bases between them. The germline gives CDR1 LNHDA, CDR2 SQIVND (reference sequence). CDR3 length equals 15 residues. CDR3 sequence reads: CASSAKGWNTGELFF. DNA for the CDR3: TGTGCCAGTAGTGCCAAGGGCTGGAACACCGGGGAGCTGTTTTTT.

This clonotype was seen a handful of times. The CDR3 region is CATRAGERIGELFF. The CDR3 DNA sequence: TGTGCCACCAGGGCAGGGGAGCGGATCGGGGAGCTGTTTTTT. The chain carries TRBV24-1 and TRBJ2-2; tentatively, D is TRBD1 (6 bases). V shed 7 bases and J shed 7 bases, with 15 bases lying between them. From germline, CDR1 is KGHDR and CDR2 SFDVKD. This CDR3 comprises 14 residues.

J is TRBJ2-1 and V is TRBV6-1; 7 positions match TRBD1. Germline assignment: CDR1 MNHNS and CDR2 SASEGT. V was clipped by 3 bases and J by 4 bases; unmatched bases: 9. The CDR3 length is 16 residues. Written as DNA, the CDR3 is TGTGCCAGCAGTGACCCTGTAAGGGGACAGTACAATGAGCAGTTCTTC. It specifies CASSDPVRGQYNEQFF.

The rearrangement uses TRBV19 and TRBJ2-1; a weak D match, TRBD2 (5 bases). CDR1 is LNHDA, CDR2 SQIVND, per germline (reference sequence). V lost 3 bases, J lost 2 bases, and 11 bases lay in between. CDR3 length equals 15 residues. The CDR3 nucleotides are TGTGCCAGTAGTATCTCGGCCGGGGCCTACAATGAGCAGTTCTTC. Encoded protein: CASSISAGAYNEQFF.

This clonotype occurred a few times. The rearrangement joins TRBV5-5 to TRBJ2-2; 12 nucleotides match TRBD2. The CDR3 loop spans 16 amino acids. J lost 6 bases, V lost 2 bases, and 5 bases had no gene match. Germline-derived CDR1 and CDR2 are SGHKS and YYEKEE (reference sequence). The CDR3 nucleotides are TGTGCCAGCAGCTTTCGACTAGCGGGAGTGGCCGGGGAGCTGTTTTTT. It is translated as CASSFRLAGVAGELFF.

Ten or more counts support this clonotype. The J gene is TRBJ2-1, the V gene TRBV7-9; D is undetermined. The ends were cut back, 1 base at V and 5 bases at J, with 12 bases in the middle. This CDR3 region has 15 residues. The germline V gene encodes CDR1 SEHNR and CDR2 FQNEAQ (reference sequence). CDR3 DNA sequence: TGTGCCAGCAGCTTAGTTCGGCTAGTCCACAATGAGCAGTTCTTC. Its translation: CASSLVRLVHNEQFF.

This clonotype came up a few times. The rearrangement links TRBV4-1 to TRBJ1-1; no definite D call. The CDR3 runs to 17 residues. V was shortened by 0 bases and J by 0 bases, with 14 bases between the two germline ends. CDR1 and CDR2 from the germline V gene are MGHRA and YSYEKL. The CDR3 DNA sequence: TGCGCCAGCAGCCAAGATTATCCGTCGGCCATGAACACTGAAGCTTTCTTT. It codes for CASSQDYPSAMNTEAFF.

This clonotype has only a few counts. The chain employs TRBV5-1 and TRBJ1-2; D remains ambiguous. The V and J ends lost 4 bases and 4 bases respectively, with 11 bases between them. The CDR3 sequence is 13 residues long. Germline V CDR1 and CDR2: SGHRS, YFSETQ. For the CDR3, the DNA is TGCGCCAGCAGCCCGACCGTAGGCTATGGCTACACCTTC. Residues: CASSPTVGYGYTF.

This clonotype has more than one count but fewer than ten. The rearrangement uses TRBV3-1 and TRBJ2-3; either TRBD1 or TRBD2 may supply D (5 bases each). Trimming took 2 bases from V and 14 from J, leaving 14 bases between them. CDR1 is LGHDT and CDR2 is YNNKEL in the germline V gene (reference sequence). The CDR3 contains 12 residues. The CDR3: CASSQHGTILYF. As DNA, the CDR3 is TGTGCCAGCAGCCAACATGGGACGATTCTGTATTTT.

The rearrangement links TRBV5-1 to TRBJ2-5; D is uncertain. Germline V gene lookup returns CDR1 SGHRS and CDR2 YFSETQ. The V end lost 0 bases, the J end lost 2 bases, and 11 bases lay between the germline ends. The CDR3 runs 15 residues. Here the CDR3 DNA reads TGCGCCAGCAGCTTGGGGTCCGGCCTACAAGAGACCCAGTACTTC. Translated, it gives CASSLGSGLQETQYF.

DNA for the CDR3: TGTGCCAGCAGCGAAGGGGCGGTTCCCCACAATGAGCAGTTCTTC. This sequence encodes CASSEGAVPHNEQFF. The chain carries TRBV9 and TRBJ2-1; weak D call: TRBD1 (5 bases). CDR1 is SGDLS, CDR2 YYNGEE, per germline. Trimming left V 3 bases short and J 5 bases short, with 15 bases between. This CDR3 is built from 15 residues.

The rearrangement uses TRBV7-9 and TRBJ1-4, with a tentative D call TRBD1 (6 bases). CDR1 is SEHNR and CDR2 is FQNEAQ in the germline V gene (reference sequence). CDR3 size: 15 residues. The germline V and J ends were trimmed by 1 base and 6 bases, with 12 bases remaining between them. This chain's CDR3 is CASSLVGGAYEKLFF. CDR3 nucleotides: TGTGCCAGCAGCTTAGTTGGGGGCGCGTATGAAAAACTGTTTTTT.

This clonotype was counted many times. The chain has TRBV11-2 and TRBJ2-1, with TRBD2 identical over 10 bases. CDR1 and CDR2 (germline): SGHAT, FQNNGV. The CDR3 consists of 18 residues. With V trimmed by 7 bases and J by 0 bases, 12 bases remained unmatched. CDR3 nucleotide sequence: TGTGCCAGCACCCTCCTTAGCGGGGGGCTGAGCTCCTACAATGAGCAGTTCTTC. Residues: CASTLLSGGLSSYNEQFF. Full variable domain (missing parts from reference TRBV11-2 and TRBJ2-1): EAGVAQSPRYKIIEKRQSVAFWCNPISGHATLYWYQQILGQGPKLLIQFQNNGVVDDSQLPKDRFSAERLKGVDSTLKIQPAKLEDSAVYLCASTLLSGGLSSYNEQFFGPGTRLTVL.

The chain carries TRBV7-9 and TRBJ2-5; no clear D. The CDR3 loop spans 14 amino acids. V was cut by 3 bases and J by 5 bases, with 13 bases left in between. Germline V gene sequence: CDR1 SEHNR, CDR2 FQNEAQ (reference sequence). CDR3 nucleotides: TGTGCCAGCAGCTTTAGCAGCGTTGTTGAGACCCAGTACTTC. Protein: CASSFSSVVETQYF.

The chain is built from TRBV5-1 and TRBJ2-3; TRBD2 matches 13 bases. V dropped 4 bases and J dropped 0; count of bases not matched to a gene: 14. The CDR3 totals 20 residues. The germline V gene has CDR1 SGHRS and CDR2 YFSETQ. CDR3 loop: CASSPRASPGLAGSTDTQYF. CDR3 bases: TGCGCCAGCAGCCCCCGAGCCTCCCCGGGACTAGCGGGAAGCACAGATACGCAGTATTTT.

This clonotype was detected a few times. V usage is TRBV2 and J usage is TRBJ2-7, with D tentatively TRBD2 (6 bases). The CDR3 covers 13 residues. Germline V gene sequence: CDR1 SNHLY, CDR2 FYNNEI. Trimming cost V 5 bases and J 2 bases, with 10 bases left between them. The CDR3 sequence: CASSWGEAYEQYV. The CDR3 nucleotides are TGTGCCAGCAGTTGGGGGGAGGCCTACGAGCAGTACGTC.

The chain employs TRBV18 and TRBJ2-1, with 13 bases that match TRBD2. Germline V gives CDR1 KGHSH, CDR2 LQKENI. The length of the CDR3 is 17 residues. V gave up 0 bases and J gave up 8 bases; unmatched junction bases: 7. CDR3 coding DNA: TGTGCCAGCTCACCACCCGGACGGACTAGCGGGAGTGATGAGCAGTTCTTC. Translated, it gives CASSPPGRTSGSDEQFF. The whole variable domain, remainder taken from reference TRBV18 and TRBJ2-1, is NAGVMQNPRHLVRRRGQEARLRCSPMKGHSHVYWYRQLPEEGLKFMVYLQKENIIDESGMPKERFSAEFPKEGPSILRIQQVVRGDSAAYFCASSPPGRTSGSDEQFFGPGTRLTVL.

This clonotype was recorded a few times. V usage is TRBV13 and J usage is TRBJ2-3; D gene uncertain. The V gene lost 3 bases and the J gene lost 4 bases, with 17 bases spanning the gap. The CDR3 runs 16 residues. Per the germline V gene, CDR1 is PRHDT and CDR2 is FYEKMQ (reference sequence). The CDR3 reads CASSFREVFSPDTQYF. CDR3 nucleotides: TGTGCCAGCAGCTTCCGTGAGGTGTTCTCGCCAGATACGCAGTATTTT.

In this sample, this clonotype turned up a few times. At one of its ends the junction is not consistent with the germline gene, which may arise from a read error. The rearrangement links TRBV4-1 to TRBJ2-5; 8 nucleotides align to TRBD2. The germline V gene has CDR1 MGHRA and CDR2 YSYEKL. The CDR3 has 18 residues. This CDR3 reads CVSSQGIAGTPWGETQYF. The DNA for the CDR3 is TGCGTCAGCAGCCAAGGAATAGCGGGGACACCCTGGGGAGAGACCCAGTACTTC.

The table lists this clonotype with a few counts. CDR3 bases: TGTGCCAGCAGTTTAACAGTAGAGTGGGAGACCCAGTACTTC. It is translated as CASSLTVEWETQYF. The chain carries TRBV12-3 or TRBV12-4 and TRBJ2-5, with D unclear. V was cut by 2 bases and J by 5 bases, with 12 bases left in between. The length of the CDR3 is 14 residues.

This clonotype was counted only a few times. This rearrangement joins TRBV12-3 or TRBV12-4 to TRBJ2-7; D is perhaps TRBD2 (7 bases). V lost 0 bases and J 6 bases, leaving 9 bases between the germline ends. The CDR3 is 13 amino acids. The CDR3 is CASSLAGGREQYV. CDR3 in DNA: TGTGCCAGCAGTTTAGCGGGGGGGCGCGAGCAGTACGTC.

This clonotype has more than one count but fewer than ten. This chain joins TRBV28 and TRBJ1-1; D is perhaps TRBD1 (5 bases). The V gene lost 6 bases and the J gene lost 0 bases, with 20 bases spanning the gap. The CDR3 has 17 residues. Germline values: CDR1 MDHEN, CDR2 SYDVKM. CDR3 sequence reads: CASSLGPPTDMNTEAFF. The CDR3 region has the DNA TGTGCCAGCAGCCTTGGTCCACCGACGGACATGAACACTGAAGCTTTCTTT.